A single sample gave rise to the 25 T cell receptor beta chains below, sequenced in a study of T-cell memory formation after mild COVID-19. Via MiXCR, TCRdb re-called the 5' RACE reads, giving one row per CDR3 protein. Here the sample spans 300,000 to 350,000 distinct CDR3 sequences, 19% being singletons. The sequenced sample consisted of PBMCs or a T cell subset sorted from them (not recorded which). The receptors stem from a man between 18 and 29 years old who had mild COVID-19 (a few samples of this study predate the infection). Cell type and time point are not known.

The chain carries TRBV9 and TRBJ2-5; 8 bases fit TRBD1. The germline gives CDR1 SGDLS, CDR2 YYNGEE. Germline trimming cut 4 bases from V and 3 bases from J; bases unmatched to any gene: 11. The CDR3 runs 16 residues. The CDR3 loop reads CASSYGQGVAKETQYF. CDR3 in DNA: TGTGCCAGCAGCTACGGACAGGGAGTCGCAAAAGAGACCCAGTACTTC.

This chain links TRBV5-1 with TRBJ2-2, with a tentative D call TRBD2 (5 bases). The CDR3 loop spans 14 amino acids. Germline V CDR1 and CDR2: SGHRS, YFSETQ. V shed 2 bases and J shed 5 bases, with 10 bases lying between them. The CDR3 reads CASSFGDRTGELFF. As DNA, the CDR3 is TGCGCCAGCAGCTTCGGGGATCGGACCGGGGAGCTGTTTTTT.

This clonotype appeared a few times. The chain joins TRBV20-1 to TRBJ1-2; D call uncertain. The ends were cut back, 5 bases at V and 4 bases at J, with 11 bases in the middle. The germline CDR1 and CDR2 sequences are DFQATT and SNEGSKA (reference sequence). This CDR3 comprises 12 residues. CDR3 sequence (DNA): TGCAGTGCTCAGGCAGCGACCTATGGCTACACCTTC. This encodes CSAQAATYGYTF.

The table lists this clonotype with a few counts. V is TRBV20-1 and J is TRBJ1-1; D gene uncertain. The CDR3 length is 11 residues. Germline CDR1 reads DFQATT; CDR2 reads SNEGSKA (reference sequence). Trimming left V 5 bases short and J 6 bases short, with 10 bases between. The CDR3 here is CSAPRRSEAFF. CDR3 sequence (DNA): TGCAGTGCTCCGCGTAGGTCTGAAGCTTTCTTT.

This clonotype was seen a handful of times. The gene calls are TRBV7-2 and TRBJ2-1, with D uncertain. CDR1 and CDR2 from the germline V gene are SGHTA and FQGNSA. Deletions cut 0 bases from V and 8 bases from J, with 5 bases between. CDR3 length: 12 amino acids. For the CDR3, the DNA is TGTGCCAGCAGCTTAGCGCGGTATGAGCAGTTCTTC. Protein sequence: CASSLARYEQFF.

This clonotype was seen more than once but under ten times. The CDR3 is CASSLGSGGKDTDTQYF. CDR3 in DNA: TGCGCCAGCAGCTTGGGTAGCGGGGGCAAAGACACAGATACGCAGTATTTT. The chain carries TRBV5-1 and TRBJ2-3; TRBD2 matches at 9 bases. This CDR3 contains 17 residues. The V and J ends lost 0 bases and 2 bases, in that order; junction bases with no gene match: 7. CDR1 SGHRS and CDR2 YFSETQ come from the germline V gene.

The chain carries TRBV4-1 and TRBJ1-2; the D is unclear. V dropped 0 bases and J dropped 2 bases, with 13 bases sitting between them. Looked up from germline, CDR1 is MGHRA and CDR2 is YSYEKL. CDR3 length equals 16 residues. The chain's CDR3 is CASSQDAMGGNYGYTF. In DNA form, the CDR3 reads TGCGCCAGCAGCCAAGATGCTATGGGCGGGAACTATGGCTACACCTTC.

The chain uses TRBV5-5 and TRBJ1-6, with a possible D match to TRBD1 (6 bases). With 4 bases removed from V and 9 bases from J, the gap between germline ends came to 20 bases. Germline CDR1 and CDR2: SGHKS and YYEKEE (reference sequence). The CDR3 contains 16 residues. CDR3 bases: TGTGCCAGCAGCACTATTACAGGGTTCGTAGGTTCACCCCTCCACTTT. Translation: CASSTITGFVGSPLHF.

The chain employs TRBV5-1 and TRBJ2-3, with D possibly being TRBD1 (6 bases). This CDR3 comprises 15 residues. Germline V lookup: CDR1 SGHRS, CDR2 YFSETQ. V shed 3 bases and J shed 0 bases, with 11 bases lying between them. The CDR3 nucleotides read TGCGCCAGCAGCTGGGACACAACTAGCACAGATACGCAGTATTTT. This gives the protein CASSWDTTSTDTQYF.

This clonotype turned up a few times. This chain joins TRBV7-6 and TRBJ1-2, with 9 bases lining up with TRBD1. CDR3 length: 14 residues. The germline CDR1 and CDR2 sequences are SGHVS and FNYEAQ. V shed 5 bases, J shed 8 bases, and the junction held 9 bases outside the gene matches. In nucleotides, the CDR3 is TGTGCCAGCAGCCCCCGGACAGGGGCGGAGGGCTACACCTTC. Residues: CASSPRTGAEGYTF.

This clonotype has a handful of counts. V is TRBV10-3 and J is TRBJ2-1; 10 bases are a match to TRBD2. Looked up from germline, CDR1 is ENHRY and CDR2 is SYGVKD. The CDR3 contains 16 residues. V shed 6 bases, J shed 1 base, and the junction held 6 bases outside the gene matches. DNA of the CDR3: TGTGCCATCAGCGATTATAGCGGGGGGTCCTACAATGAGCAGTTCTTC. Translation: CAISDYSGGSYNEQFF.

J is TRBJ1-6 and V is TRBV28; a possible D gene is TRBD1 (6 bases). V was trimmed by 8 bases and J by 6 bases, leaving 11 bases between them. The CDR3 length is 13 residues. Germline lookup yields CDR1 MDHEN and CDR2 SYDVKM. The CDR3 DNA reads TGTGCCAGCCAGGGGATGGGTAATTCACCCCTCCACTTT. Translated: CASQGMGNSPLHF. Using reference TRBV28 and TRBJ1-6 for the parts outside the CDR3, the full variable domain is DVKVTQSSRYLVKRTGEKVFLECVQDMDHENMFWYRQDPGLGLRLIYFSYDVKMKEKGDIPEGYSVSREKKERFSLILESASTNQTSMYLCASQGMGNSPLHFGNGTRLTVT.

This clonotype was detected many times. CDR3 in DNA: TGCGCCAGCAGCCCGGGACAGGGTGAGGGCTACACCTTC. This sequence encodes CASSPGQGEGYTF. The rearrangement uses TRBV5-1 and TRBJ1-2, with TRBD1 identical over 9 bases. This CDR3 is 13 amino acids long. The J segment lost 8 bases and the V segment lost 4 bases, leaving 6 bases of the junction unmatched. Germline assignment: CDR1 SGHRS and CDR2 YFSETQ. The entire variable domain, with the rest obtained from reference TRBV5-1 and TRBJ1-2, is as follows: KAGVTQTPRYLIKTRGQQVTLSCSPISGHRSVSWYQQTPGQGLQFLFEYFSETQRNKGNFPGRFSGRQFSNSRSEMNVSTLELGDSALYLCASSPGQGEGYTFGSGTRLTVV.

This clonotype was seen a handful of times. The chain joins TRBV12-3 or TRBV12-4 to TRBJ2-3, with 9 bases that match TRBD2. The CDR3 contains 14 residues. V was pared by 7 bases and J by 11 bases, with 13 bases of the junction left unmatched. The CDR3 region is CASIPRGLAGRQYF. The CDR3 nucleotides read TGTGCCAGCATCCCGAGGGGGCTAGCGGGGAGGCAGTATTTT.

This clonotype was observed many times. J is TRBJ2-2 and V is TRBV6-2 or TRBV6-3; D ambiguous. The CDR3 is 11 amino acids. Trimming stripped 5 bases from V and 5 bases from J, with 3 bases between. Germline CDR1 and CDR2: MNHEY and SVGEGT. The CDR3 region has the DNA TGTGCCAGCAGTAGGACCGGGGAGCTGTTTTTT. It translates to CASSRTGELFF.

This clonotype occurred a few times. The chain recombines TRBV11-2 with TRBJ2-1, with 8 bases lining up with TRBD2. Looked up from germline, CDR1 is SGHAT and CDR2 is FQNNGV. CDR3 length equals 15 residues. V shed 4 bases, J shed 4 bases, and the junction held 6 bases outside the gene matches. CDR3 sequence (DNA): TGTGCCAGCAGCTCGGGACTAGGGGGGTACAATGAGCAGTTCTTC. Translation gives CASSSGLGGYNEQFF.

This clonotype has a handful of counts. The CDR3 sequence is CASSLGQGGDEQFF. Written as DNA, the CDR3 is TGTGCCAGCAGCTTAGGCCAGGGTGGTGATGAGCAGTTCTTC. The genes are TRBV11-3 and TRBJ2-1; a weak D match, TRBD1 (5 bases). In germline, CDR1 is SGHNT, CDR2 YENEEA. V was trimmed by 1 base and J by 8 bases, leaving 12 bases between them. This CDR3 spans 14 amino acids.

This rearrangement joins TRBV10-3 to TRBJ1-1, with TRBD1 identical over 8 bases. The V gene end was trimmed by 11 bases and the J gene end by 3 bases; junction bases not matched to a gene: 14. Looked up from germline, CDR1 is ENHRY and CDR2 is SYGVKD. The CDR3 is made up of 15 amino acids. The CDR3 DNA reads as TGTGCCCATAGTGGGCGACAGGGGCCCGACACTGAAGCTTTCTTT. It translates to CAHSGRQGPDTEAFF.

The sample holds a few counts of this clonotype. The chain employs TRBV24-1 and TRBJ1-5; D is unclear. Germline V CDR1 and CDR2: KGHDR, SFDVKD. The CDR3 extends over 13 amino acids. Trimming took 4 bases from V and 9 from J, leaving 12 bases between them. DNA for the CDR3: TGTGCCACCAGTGACGAGTACCTGGGGCCCCAGCATTTT. It specifies CATSDEYLGPQHF.

In its sample, this clonotype was seen a few times. Here the CDR3 reads CASRLENTGELFF. In nucleotides, the CDR3 is TGTGCCAGCAGACTTGAAAACACCGGGGAGCTGTTTTTT. V usage is TRBV7-3 and J usage is TRBJ2-2; D ambiguous. The CDR3 length is 13 residues. Germline lookup yields CDR1 SGHTA and CDR2 FQGTGA. Trimming took 6 bases from V and 2 from J, leaving 7 bases between them.

V and J are TRBV24-1 and TRBJ2-3; 7 bases map to TRBD1. CDR1 and CDR2 from the germline V gene are KGHDR and SFDVKD. The V and J ends lost 9 bases and 0 bases, in that order; junction bases with no gene match: 8. There are 15 residues in the CDR3. The CDR3 DNA is TGTGCCACCGGAACAGGGGCCTTTAGCACAGATACGCAGTATTTT. Its translation: CATGTGAFSTDTQYF.

J is TRBJ2-1 and V is TRBV2, with TRBD1 identical over 9 bases. Trimming at V came to 8 bases and at J to 7 bases, leaving 9 bases not matched to a gene. Germline CDR1 SNHLY, CDR2 FYNNEI. The CDR3 has 14 residues. CDR3 residues: CASLPGTGKNEQFF. Here the CDR3 DNA reads TGTGCCAGCCTACCCGGGACAGGGAAGAATGAGCAGTTCTTC.

The table lists this clonotype with a few counts. V is TRBV6-5 and J is TRBJ2-2; D is undetermined. The CDR3 consists of 17 residues. Germline CDR1 and CDR2: MNHEY and SVGAGI. The V gene lost 5 bases and the J gene lost 2 bases, with 18 bases spanning the gap. The CDR3 reads CASSRQGFPPNTGELFF. The CDR3 coding sequence is TGTGCCAGCAGTCGCCAAGGATTTCCGCCAAACACCGGGGAGCTGTTTTTT.

This clonotype was seen a handful of times. This chain links TRBV24-1 with TRBJ2-2; D call uncertain. The V end lost 5 bases, the J end lost 1 base, and 4 bases lay between the germline ends. Germline V CDR1 and CDR2: KGHDR, SFDVKD. The CDR3 has 13 residues. The CDR3 reads CATSGQNTGELFF. In DNA, the CDR3 is TGTGCCACCAGTGGACAGAACACCGGGGAGCTGTTTTTT.

This clonotype showed up just a few times. The rearrangement links TRBV11-1 to TRBJ2-3; a weak D match, TRBD1 (6 bases). In germline, CDR1 is SGHAT, CDR2 FQDESV (reference sequence). V was cut by 4 bases and J by 4 bases, with 9 bases left in between. This CDR3 contains 13 residues. CDR3 sequence reads: CASSSYRADTQYF. The CDR3, as DNA: TGTGCCAGCAGCTCCTACAGGGCAGATACGCAGTATTTT.